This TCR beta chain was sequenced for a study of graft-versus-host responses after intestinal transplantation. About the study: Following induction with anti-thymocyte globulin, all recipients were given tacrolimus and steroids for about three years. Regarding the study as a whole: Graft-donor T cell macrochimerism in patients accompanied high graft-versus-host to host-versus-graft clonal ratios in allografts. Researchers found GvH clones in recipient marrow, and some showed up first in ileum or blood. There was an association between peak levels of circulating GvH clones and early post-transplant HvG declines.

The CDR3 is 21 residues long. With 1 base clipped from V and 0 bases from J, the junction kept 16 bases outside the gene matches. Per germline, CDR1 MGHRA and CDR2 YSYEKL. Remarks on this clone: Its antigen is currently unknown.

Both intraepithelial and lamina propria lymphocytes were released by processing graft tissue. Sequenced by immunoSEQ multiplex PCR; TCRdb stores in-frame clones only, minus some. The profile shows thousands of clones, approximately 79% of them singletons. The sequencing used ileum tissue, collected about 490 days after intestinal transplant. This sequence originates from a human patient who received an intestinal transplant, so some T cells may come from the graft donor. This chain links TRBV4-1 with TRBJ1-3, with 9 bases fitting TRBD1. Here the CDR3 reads CASSQVIYPMGTGYSGNTIYF. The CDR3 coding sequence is TGCGCCAGCAGCCAAGTCATATACCCCATGGGGACAGGGTACTCTGGAAACACCATATATTTT.